The entry that follows covers one T cell receptor (beta chain) sequence. With V trimmed by 4 bases and J by 5 bases, 12 bases remained unmatched. The CDR3 is 16 residues long. CDR1 and CDR2 (germline): SNHLY, FYNNEI. The PCR was carried out with 60 Vbeta primers and 13 Jbeta primers. Some clones are missing from TCRdb's copy, which holds only in-frame ones; the method was immunoSEQ multiplex PCR. The repertoire holds approximately 170,000 clones, with roughly 77% as singletons. The sample comes from a study of cytomegalovirus exposure and HLA in healthy donors. The sequenced material came from PBMCs. The receptor's source is a man aged 18-30 years in good health and CMV-seropositive. The chain is built from TRBV2 and TRBJ1-2; 8 nucleotides agree with TRBD1. CDR3 protein: CASSVQGGRGGYGYTF. The DNA for the CDR3 is TGTGCCAGCAGTGTACAGGGGGGCAGAGGGGGATATGGCTACACCTTC.